The 22 T cell receptor beta chains in this list originate from one sample, sequenced in a study of T-cell reconstitution after alpha-beta-depleted transplantation in children. Construction of the TCRbeta library involved unique molecular identifiers. TCRdb ran MiXCR on the PCR reads and lists one entry per CDR3 protein. Of around 700,000 distinct CDR3 sequences listed, around 13% are singletons. The sequences come from PBMCs, collected before TCRalphabeta/CD19-depleted stem cell transplant. The receptor source for this set is a girl aged 2 to 10 with congenital amegakaryocytic thrombocytopenia, due to receive a stem cell transplant.

The gene calls are TRBV4-1 and TRBJ2-1, with a possible D match to TRBD2 (7 bases). Trimming took off 1 base at V and 9 bases at J, with 10 bases between the two ends. Germline V gene sequence: CDR1 MGHRA, CDR2 YSYEKL. The CDR3 consists of 13 residues. CDR3 sequence: CASSQVGGGEQFF. The CDR3 DNA is TGCGCCAGCAGCCAAGTAGGGGGGGGTGAGCAGTTCTTC.

This clonotype appeared many times. This sequence joins TRBV20-1 and TRBJ1-1; D remains unclear. The CDR3 runs to 10 residues. Trimming left V 8 bases short and J 3 bases short, with 7 bases between. Germline V gene sequence: CDR1 DFQATT, CDR2 SNEGSKA (reference sequence). CDR3 nucleotides: TGCAGTTGTGGTTACACTGAAGCTTTCTTT. The encoded protein is CSCGYTEAFF.

The CDR3 protein is CASSAVYQETQYF. CDR3 DNA: TGCGCCAGCAGCGCGGTGTACCAAGAGACCCAGTACTTC. The rearrangement uses TRBV5-1 and TRBJ2-5, with D unclear. There are 13 residues in the CDR3. V lost 4 bases, J lost 0 bases, and 7 bases lay in between. Looked up from germline, CDR1 is SGHRS and CDR2 is YFSETQ.

This clonotype has a count of ten or more. The chain is built from TRBV29-1 and TRBJ1-1; TRBD1 matches at 7 bases. CDR1 SQVTM and CDR2 ANQGSEA come from the germline V gene. CDR3 length: 15 amino acids. The V gene end was trimmed by 6 bases and the J gene end by 4 bases; junction bases not matched to a gene: 14. CDR3 sequence (DNA): TGCAGCGTATCAAAAAACAGGGGTATGCGCACTGAAGCTTTCTTT. It is translated as CSVSKNRGMRTEAFF.

This clonotype appeared a few times. The chain has TRBV24-1 and TRBJ2-2; D not resolved. The ends were cut back, 4 bases at V and 0 bases at J, with 11 bases in the middle. The CDR3 extends over 16 amino acids. Germline lookup yields CDR1 KGHDR and CDR2 SFDVKD. The CDR3 protein is CATSDSFGSNTGELFF. CDR3 coding DNA: TGTGCCACCAGTGACTCCTTTGGGTCGAACACCGGGGAGCTGTTTTTT.

At least ten counts were recorded for this clonotype. This sequence joins TRBV12-3 or TRBV12-4 and TRBJ2-5; D unclear. The CDR3 runs to 13 residues. The V end was cut by 7 bases, the J end by 1 base, with 10 bases between. The CDR3, as DNA: TGTGCCAGCACTTCCCCGGGCCAAGAGACCCAGTACTTC. It yields the protein CASTSPGQETQYF.

This clonotype was observed at least ten times. In nucleotides, the CDR3 is TGCAGTGCTAGTAGGCCCGGGAGTGGCACAGATACGCAGTATTTT. This encodes CSASRPGSGTDTQYF. J is TRBJ2-3 and V is TRBV20-1; TRBD2 might be the D (6 bases). CDR3 length equals 15 residues. The germline V and J ends were trimmed by 3 bases and 1 base, with 14 bases remaining between them. CDR1 and CDR2 (germline): DFQATT, SNEGSKA (reference sequence).

This clonotype has at least ten counts. The gene calls are TRBV4-1 and TRBJ1-2; perhaps TRBD1 as D (6 bases). Germline loops: CDR1 MGHRA, CDR2 YSYEKL. CDR3 length equals 13 residues. V was clipped by 7 bases and J by 8 bases, with 17 bases between them. CDR3 nucleotide sequence: TGCGCCAGCACCCGACCGGGACAAGGAGGCTACACCTTC. The encoded protein is CASTRPGQGGYTF.

The chain employs TRBV7-3 and TRBJ2-1; D could derive from TRBD1 or TRBD2 (5 bases each). The CDR3 contains 16 residues. V was clipped by 4 bases and J by 9 bases, with 22 bases between them. Germline V gene data show CDR1 as SGHTA and CDR2 as FQGTGA. For the CDR3, the DNA is TGTGCCAGCAGCTCTACCGGGGAAGGGGTGTTGGCTGAGCAGTTCTTC. Amino acid sequence: CASSSTGEGVLAEQFF.

The chain uses TRBV7-8 and TRBJ2-7; D may be TRBD1 or TRBD2 (5 bases each). The CDR3 has 15 amino acids. V shed 4 bases and J shed 3 bases, with 16 bases lying between them. CDR1 is SGHVS and CDR2 is FQNEAQ in the germline V gene. The CDR3 DNA is TGTGCCAGCAGCTCGGGACCCCGTAAAGTCTACGAGCAGTACTTC. It translates to CASSSGPRKVYEQYF.

This clonotype was observed many times. This chain connects TRBV12-3 or TRBV12-4 to TRBJ2-1, with D hard to call. The CDR3 totals 14 residues. Trimming took 6 bases from V and 5 from J, leaving 14 bases between them. CDR3 protein: CASRPSRVNNEQFF. The DNA of the CDR3 is TGTGCCAGCAGGCCATCCCGGGTGAACAATGAGCAGTTCTTC.

This clonotype occurred a few times. This chain joins TRBV7-9 and TRBJ2-1; D gene ambiguous. In germline, CDR1 is SEHNR, CDR2 FQNEAQ (reference sequence). Trimming removed 5 bases from V and 6 bases from J, with 14 bases in between. CDR3 length: 14 residues. For the CDR3, the DNA is TGTGCCAGCAGCAGGGAACCGAGATTCAATGAGCAGTTCTTC. Its protein product is CASSREPRFNEQFF.

The sample holds a few counts of this clonotype. The chain carries TRBV29-1 and TRBJ2-1; TRBD2 agrees at 13 bases. The CDR3 is 18 amino acids. J lost 4 bases, V lost 5 bases, and 14 bases had no gene match. Germline V gene sequence: CDR1 SQVTM, CDR2 ANQGSEA. CDR3 sequence reads: CSVPPRGETSGGYNEQFF. The CDR3 DNA sequence: TGCAGCGTTCCCCCTCGGGGGGAGACTAGCGGGGGGTACAATGAGCAGTTCTTC.

This clonotype has at least ten counts. Here the CDR3 DNA reads TGTGCCACCCTTAGTTGGACAGGGGAAGAGACCCAGTACTTC. Translating it yields CATLSWTGEETQYF. This sequence joins TRBV28 and TRBJ2-5; 9 bases align to TRBD1. The CDR3 sequence is 14 residues long. V lost 10 bases and J lost 3; bases outside the gene matches: 9. In germline, CDR1 is MDHEN, CDR2 SYDVKM.

This clonotype was observed many times. The CDR3 region has the DNA TGTGCCATCAGTGTCGGAGGGGACCCGAGCTCCTACGAGCAGTACTTC. Its protein product is CAISVGGDPSSYEQYF. This chain uses TRBV10-3 with TRBJ2-7, with D maybe TRBD2 (6 bases). CDR1 and CDR2 (germline): ENHRY, SYGVKD. This CDR3 has 16 amino acids. Trimming took 4 bases from V and 0 from J, leaving 16 bases between them.

This clonotype was seen a few times. The chain recombines TRBV2 with TRBJ1-5, with TRBD1 matching over 7 bases. The V gene end was trimmed by 8 bases and the J gene end by 4 bases; junction bases not matched to a gene: 17. The CDR3 extends over 17 amino acids. In germline, CDR1 is SNHLY, CDR2 FYNNEI. This chain's CDR3 is CASRRQGIGVRNQPQHF. The CDR3, as DNA: TGTGCCAGCCGCCGACAGGGAATAGGGGTTCGGAATCAGCCCCAGCATTTT.

The table lists this clonotype with many counts. V is TRBV7-2 and J is TRBJ2-1; 7 bases line up with TRBD2. V lost 3 bases to trimming and J lost 7 bases; unmatched junction nucleotides: 6. Germline CDR1 reads SGHTA; CDR2 reads FQGNSA. This CDR3 comprises 14 residues. CDR3 amino acids: CASSFEASGNEQFF. Here the CDR3 DNA reads TGTGCCAGCAGCTTTGAGGCTAGCGGTAATGAGCAGTTCTTC.

This clonotype appeared many times. J is TRBJ2-3 and V is TRBV27; no definite D call. V lost 9 bases and J 4 bases, leaving 8 bases between the germline ends. The CDR3 length is 11 residues. Germline CDR1 MNHEY, CDR2 SMNVEV (reference sequence). The CDR3 DNA reads TGTGCCAGTACCTATTCAGATACGCAGTATTTT. Translating it yields CASTYSDTQYF.

This clonotype has more than one count but fewer than ten. The chain links TRBV5-6 to TRBJ2-7; perhaps D is TRBD1 or TRBD2 (5 bases each). Trimming removed 3 bases from V and 6 bases from J, with 13 bases in between. The CDR3 is 13 amino acids. Germline CDR1 and CDR2: SGHDT and YYEEEE. CDR3 DNA sequence: TGTGCCAGCAGCTCCCCGGGGCCTGGCGAGCAGTACTTC. Its protein is CASSSPGPGEQYF.

The chain couples TRBV9 to TRBJ2-1; 11 bases are shared with TRBD2. The CDR3 totals 16 residues. The V gene's germline CDR1 is SGDLS and CDR2 YYNGEE. The junction had 9 bases not matched to a gene; V was cut back by 4 bases and J by 6 bases. CDR3 coding DNA: TGTGCCAGCAGCCTCGAAAGACTAGCGGGGAGCAATGAGCAGTTCTTC. It codes for CASSLERLAGSNEQFF.

This clonotype occurred many times. This chain connects TRBV28 to TRBJ1-6, with D possibly being TRBD1 (6 bases). The CDR3 extends over 15 amino acids. Germline V lookup: CDR1 MDHEN, CDR2 SYDVKM. V lost 7 bases and J lost 7, with 17 bases in between. CDR3 nucleotides: TGTGCCAGCACCGAAGGACAGCATCCGAATTCACCCCTCCACTTT. Translated, it gives CASTEGQHPNSPLHF. Using reference TRBV28 and TRBJ1-6 for the parts outside the CDR3, the full variable domain is DVKVTQSSRYLVKRTGEKVFLECVQDMDHENMFWYRQDPGLGLRLIYFSYDVKMKEKGDIPEGYSVSREKKERFSLILESASTNQTSMYLCASTEGQHPNSPLHFGNGTRLTVT.

This clonotype was seen repeatedly, ten times or more. The gene calls are TRBV5-1 and TRBJ1-1; D might be TRBD1 (5 bases). The V gene lost 2 bases and the J gene lost 4 bases, with 9 bases spanning the gap. The CDR3 has 13 residues. CDR1 SGHRS and CDR2 YFSETQ come from the germline V gene. CDR3 residues: CASSFGGVTEAFF. CDR3 bases: TGCGCCAGCAGCTTTGGGGGGGTCACTGAAGCTTTCTTT.